The rows below give T cell receptor beta chains drawn from one sample of a study of CD8 T cells in Susac syndrome. MiXCR was run by TCRdb on the immunoSEQ multiplex PCR reads, yielding one entry per CDR3 protein. The top ten clones hold roughly 0.093% of a sample with 150,000 to 200,000 distinct CDR3 sequences, 90% to 97% of them seen once. Source material: CD4+ T cells from PBMCs. These receptors were collected from a human donor with Susac syndrome. Both conserved end residues are part of each CDR3. D genes are given only for firm matches. A clone size is listed for some rows: how often the clone was seen (once, few, many), or a class if it is expanded.

clone_size,d_call,j_call,v_call,cdr3_nt,cdr3_aa
-,-,TRBJ2-5,TRBV6-2/TRBV6-3,TGTGCCAGCAGTTACTCCCGCCGGGTTTCGGGGAAAGAGACCCAGTACTTC,CASSYSRRVSGKETQYF
-,-,TRBJ2-7,TRBV20-1,TGCAGTGCTACCGGGAGAGGCCTCCTCTACGAGCAGTACTTC,CSATGRGLLYEQYF
once,-,TRBJ1-2,TRBV28,TGTGCCAGCACCTTGACAGTCGACTATGGCTACACCTTC,CASTLTVDYGYTF
-,TRBD1,TRBJ2-1,TRBV7-3,TGTGCCAGCAGCTTAACCCTTGGACAGGCCAATGAGCAGTTCTTC,CASSLTLGQANEQFF
-,-,TRBJ2-3,TRBV15,TGTGCCACCAGCAGAGTTGATGGGGCGGTGGCAGATACGCAGTATTTT,CATSRVDGAVADTQYF
-,-,TRBJ2-1,TRBV30,TGTGCCTGGGCCGCAGGGATCCCCCACAATGAGCAGTTCTTC,CAWAAGIPHNEQFF
-,-,TRBJ2-7,TRBV27,TGTGCCAGCAGTTTATTACTGGGGAGGTCCTACGAGCAGTACTTC,CASSLLLGRSYEQYF
-,-,TRBJ2-5,TRBV9,TGTGCCAGCAGCGTAGTGGGGGGGGGCCGGGAGACCCAGTACTTC,CASSVVGGGRETQYF
-,-,TRBJ1-1,TRBV29-1,TGCAGCGTTGAATCTTTAGGGCAAGCTTTCTTT,CSVESLGQAFF
-,TRBD2,TRBJ2-7,TRBV18,TGTGCCAGCTCACCTTCACGGGGGGGCTACGAGCAGTACTTC,CASSPSRGGYEQYF
-,-,TRBJ2-5,TRBV29-1,TGCAGCGTTGGCTTCAGTCAAGAGACCCAGTACTTC,CSVGFSQETQYF
-,-,TRBJ1-5,TRBV12-3/TRBV12-4,TGTGCCAGCAGCGTACTGAGGAATCAGCCCCAGCATTTT,CASSVLRNQPQHF
-,-,TRBJ1-2,TRBV4-2,TGTGCCAGCAGCCAAGTCGGGACTGAATATGGCTACACCTTC,CASSQVGTEYGYTF
-,TRBD2,TRBJ2-2,TRBV5-1,TGCGCCAGCAGGCCACCGGGACTAGCAACCGGGGAGCTGTTTTTT,CASRPPGLATGELFF
-,TRBD2,TRBJ2-1,TRBV20-1,TGCATGGTCCAGCGGGGGGGCAACAATGAGCAGTTCTTC,CMVQRGGNNEQFF
-,-,TRBJ1-2,TRBV30,TGTGCCTGGAGTGTACTGCCCTACGGCTACACCTTC,CAWSVLPYGYTF
-,TRBD2,TRBJ2-1,TRBV20-1,TGCAGTGCCGTATATAGCGGGGGGGCCTACAATGAGCAGTTCTTC,CSAVYSGGAYNEQFF
-,-,TRBJ1-2,TRBV4-1,TGCGCCAGCAGCCAGGCAGGGCGAGGCTATGGCTACACCTTC,CASSQAGRGYGYTF
-,TRBD2,TRBJ2-3,TRBV30,TGTGCCTGGACGGGGACTAGGGTAAGAGATACGCAGTATTTT,CAWTGTRVRDTQYF
-,-,TRBJ2-3,TRBV6-4,TGTGCCAGCAGAGGGGGAAGGGACACAGATACGCAGTATTTT,CASRGGRDTDTQYF
-,-,TRBJ2-7,TRBV4-1,TGCGCCAGCAGCCAAGAATTGTCAGGAATCTACGAGCAGTACTTC,CASSQELSGIYEQYF
-,-,TRBJ1-2,TRBV4-2,TGTGCCAGCAGCCAAGAGGCTTTCGGGGCAGTTATCTATGGCTACACCTTC,CASSQEAFGAVIYGYTF
-,TRBD1,TRBJ1-2,TRBV6-5,TGTGCCAGCAGTTACTCGTGGACAGGGGAATATGGCTACACCTTC,CASSYSWTGEYGYTF
-,TRBD1,TRBJ2-7,TRBV4-2,TGTGCCAGCAGCCACCCACAGGGGCCCTACGAGCAGTACTTC,CASSHPQGPYEQYF
-,TRBD1,TRBJ2-1,TRBV28,TGTGCCAGCAGTCCCCCAGGGACAGGGGGGATCAATGAGCAGTTCTTC,CASSPPGTGGINEQFF
-,-,TRBJ1-6,TRBV6-5,TGTGCCAGCCGAGGGAATTCACCCCTCCACTTT,CASRGNSPLHF
-,-,TRBJ2-5,TRBV12-3/TRBV12-4,TGTGCCAGCAGTTTTGGGCGAGTCCAAGAGACCCAGTACTTC,CASSFGRVQETQYF
-,-,TRBJ1-5,TRBV12-3/TRBV12-4,TGTGCCAGCAGTTTACTCGACAATCAGCCCCAGCATTTT,CASSLLDNQPQHF
-,-,TRBJ1-2,TRBV14,TGTGCCAGCAGCCAAGTGGGGTGGGAGGGGACGTCTGGTGGCTACACCTTC,CASSQVGWEGTSGGYTF
-,TRBD1,TRBJ2-4,TRBV13,TGTGCCAGCAGCTTCGGGACAGTAGCCAAAAACATTCAGTACTTC,CASSFGTVAKNIQYF
-,-,TRBJ2-5,TRBV20-1,TGCAGTGCTAGGGAGATTTTAAAAGAGACCCAGTACTTC,CSAREILKETQYF
-,-,TRBJ2-7,TRBV6-2/TRBV6-3,TGTGCCAGCAGCCCTCACAGCTCCTACGAGCAGTACTTC,CASSPHSSYEQYF
-,-,TRBJ1-2,TRBV7-2,TGTGCCAGCAGCTTCAACGGGGGGCGCGGCTATGGCTACACCTTC,CASSFNGGRGYGYTF
-,-,TRBJ1-4,TRBV29-1,TGCAGCGTTGTAAAGGACAGAGGCGAAAAACTGTTTTTT,CSVVKDRGEKLFF